The text below deals with one T cell receptor beta chain. Its antigen is undetermined. The PCR was carried out with 60 Vbeta primers and 13 Jbeta primers. This table comes from immunoSEQ multiplex PCR, and its TCRdb copy is limited to in-frame clones, with some not included. The data hold 55,000 to 85,000 clones, with 75% to 90% observed a single time. This record comes from a study of cytomegalovirus exposure and HLA in healthy donors. V lost 5 bases and J lost 4, with 8 bases in between. The CDR3 has 11 amino acids. Germline CDR1 and CDR2: DFQATT and SNEGSKA (reference sequence). General study findings and limits: Generally TCR sequences proved uncommon, though certain public TCRs appeared in numerous donors. TCR beta sequences numbering over 15,000 were associated with HLA alleles at 0.05 false discovery rate in a later analysis.

The sample comprised PBMCs. The rearrangement links TRBV20-1 to TRBJ1-1; D is uncertain. The source is a woman in her thirties in good health and CMV-seronegative. CDR3 nucleotide sequence: TGCAGTGCTGGGCGTCGCACTGAAGCTTTCTTT. This translates into CSAGRRTEAFF.